This entry features one TCR beta chain sequence. Profiling relied on immunoSEQ multiplex PCR, and the TCRdb table lists in-frame clones only, not all of them. The table records fewer than 650,000 clones, roughly 79% of them present only once. This entry comes from a study of shared clonotypes between healthy human individuals. Per the germline V gene, CDR1 is LNHDA and CDR2 is SQIVND (reference sequence). Trimming removed 7 bases from V and 6 bases from J; junction bases left unmatched: 9. The CDR3 loop spans 16 amino acids. Sample: PBMCs. This chain connects TRBV19 to TRBJ2-2, with 12 positions matching TRBD1. This clonotype originated in a woman in her thirties or forties in good health. Some clones in this sample may be carry-over from other donors' samples. The CDR3 coding sequence is TGTGCCAGTACTCCCGTCGGGACAGGGGGCTCCGGGGAGCTGTTTTTT. Amino acid sequence: CASTPVGTGGSGELFF.